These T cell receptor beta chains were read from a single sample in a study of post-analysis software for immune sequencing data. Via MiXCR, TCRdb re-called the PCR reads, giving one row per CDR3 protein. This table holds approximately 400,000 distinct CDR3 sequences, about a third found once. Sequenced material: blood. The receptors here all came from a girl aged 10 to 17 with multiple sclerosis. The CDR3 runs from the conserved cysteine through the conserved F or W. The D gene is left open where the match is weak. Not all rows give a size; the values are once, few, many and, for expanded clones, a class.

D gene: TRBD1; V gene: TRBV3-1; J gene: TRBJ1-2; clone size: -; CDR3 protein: CASSRGGTAFNYGYTF; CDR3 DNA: TGTGCCAGCAGCCGCGGGGGGACAGCCTTTAACTATGGCTACACCTTC
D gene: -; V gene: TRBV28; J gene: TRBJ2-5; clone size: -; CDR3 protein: CASSPRQGRRQETQYF; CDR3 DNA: TGTGCCAGCAGTCCCCGGCAGGGGAGAAGGCAAGAGACCCAGTACTTC
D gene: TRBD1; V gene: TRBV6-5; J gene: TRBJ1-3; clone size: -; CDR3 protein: CASSHDTGAGNTIYF; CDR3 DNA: TGTGCCAGCAGCCATGACACAGGGGCTGGAAACACCATATATTTT
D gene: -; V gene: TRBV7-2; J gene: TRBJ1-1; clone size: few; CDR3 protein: CASSFTGTTEAFF; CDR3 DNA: TGTGCCAGCAGCTTCACTGGCACTACAGAAGCTTTCTTT
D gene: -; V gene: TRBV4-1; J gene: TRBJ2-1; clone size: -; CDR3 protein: CASSLRVPLSNGEQFF; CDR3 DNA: TGCGCCAGCAGCCTGCGGGTCCCCCTCTCCAACGGTGAGCAGTTCTTC
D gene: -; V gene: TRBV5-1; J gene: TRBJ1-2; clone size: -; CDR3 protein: CASSLGSGQKVGYTF; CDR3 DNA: TGCGCCAGCAGCTTGGGGTCGGGGCAGAAGGTTGGCTACACCTTC
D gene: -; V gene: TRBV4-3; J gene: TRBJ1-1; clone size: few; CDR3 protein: CASSQDGNQGEAFF; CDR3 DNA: TGCGCCAGCAGCCAAGACGGCAACCAGGGGGAAGCTTTCTTT
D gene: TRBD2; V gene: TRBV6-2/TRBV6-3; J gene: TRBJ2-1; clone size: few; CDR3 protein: CASSRRGIWSLFF; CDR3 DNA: TGTGCCAGCAGTAGGCGGGGGATATGGAGTCTGTTCTTC
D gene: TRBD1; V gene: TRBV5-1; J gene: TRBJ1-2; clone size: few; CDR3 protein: CASSSGQGDLGYTF; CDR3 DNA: TGCGCCAGCAGCTCGGGACAGGGAGACCTAGGCTACACCTTC
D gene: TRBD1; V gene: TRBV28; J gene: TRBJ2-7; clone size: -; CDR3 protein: CASSPGTGTEQYF; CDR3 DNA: TGTGCCAGCAGTCCCGGGACAGGGACCGAGCAGTACTTC
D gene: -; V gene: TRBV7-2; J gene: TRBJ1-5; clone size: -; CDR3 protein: CASSLYLGTVSNQPQHF; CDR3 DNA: TGTGCCAGCAGCTTATATTTAGGGACGGTGAGCAATCAGCCCCAGCATTTT
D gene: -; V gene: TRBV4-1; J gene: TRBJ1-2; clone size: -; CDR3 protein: CASSSPRRGFNYGYTF; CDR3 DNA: TGCGCCAGCAGCTCCCCGAGGAGGGGGTTTAACTATGGCTACACCTTC
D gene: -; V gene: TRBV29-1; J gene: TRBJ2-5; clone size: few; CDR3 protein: CSVEVKGTQYF; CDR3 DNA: TGTAGCGTTGAAGTAAAAGGGACCCAGTACTTC
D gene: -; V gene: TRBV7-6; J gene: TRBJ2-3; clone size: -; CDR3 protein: CASSLDQIYTDTQYF; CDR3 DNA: TGTGCCAGCAGCTTAGATCAGATTTACACAGATACGCAGTATTTT
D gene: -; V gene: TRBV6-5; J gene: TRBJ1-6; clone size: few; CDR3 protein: CASSYSQLGYAPLHF; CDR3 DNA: TGTGCCAGCAGTTACTCTCAGCTAGGATATGCGCCCCTCCACTTT
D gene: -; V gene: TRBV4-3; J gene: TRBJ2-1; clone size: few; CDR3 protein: CASSQELLYNEQFF; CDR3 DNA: TGCGCCAGCAGCCAAGAGTTATTGTACAATGAGCAGTTCTTC
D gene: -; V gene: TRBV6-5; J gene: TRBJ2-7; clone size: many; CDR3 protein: CASRTTGEGIEQYF; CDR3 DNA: TGTGCCAGCAGAACCACAGGAGAGGGGATCGAGCAGTACTTC
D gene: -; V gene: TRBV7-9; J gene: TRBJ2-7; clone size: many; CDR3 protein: CASSSGQTYEQYF; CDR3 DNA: TGTGCCAGCAGCTCTGGACAGACCTACGAGCAGTACTTC
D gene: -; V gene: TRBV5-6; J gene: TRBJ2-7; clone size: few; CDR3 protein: CASSSIRAGDYEQYF; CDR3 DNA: TGTGCCAGCAGCTCGATCCGGGCAGGGGATTACGAGCAGTACTTC
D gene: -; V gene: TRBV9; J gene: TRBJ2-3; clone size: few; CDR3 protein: CASSPARGADTQYF; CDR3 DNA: TGTGCCAGCAGCCCCGCCCGGGGAGCAGATACGCAGTATTTT
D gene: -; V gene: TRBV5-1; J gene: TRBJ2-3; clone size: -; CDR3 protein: CASSSFDSADTQYF; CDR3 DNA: TGCGCCAGCAGCTCCTTCGATTCGGCAGATACGCAGTATTTT
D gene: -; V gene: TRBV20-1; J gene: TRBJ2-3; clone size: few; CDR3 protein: CSARSPYRVSTDTQYF; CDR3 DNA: TGCAGTGCTAGATCCCCGTACAGGGTTAGCACAGATACGCAGTATTTT
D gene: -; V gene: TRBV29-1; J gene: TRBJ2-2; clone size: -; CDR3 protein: CSVPTVATGELFF; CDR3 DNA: TGCAGCGTGCCCACAGTGGCCACCGGGGAGCTGTTTTTT
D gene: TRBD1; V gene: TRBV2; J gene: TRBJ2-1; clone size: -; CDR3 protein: CASTSQGDPYNEQFF; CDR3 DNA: TGTGCCAGCACCTCACAGGGGGATCCCTACAATGAGCAGTTCTTC
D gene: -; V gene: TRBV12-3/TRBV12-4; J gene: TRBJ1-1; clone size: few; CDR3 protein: CASSSPGTEAFF; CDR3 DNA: TGTGCCAGCAGTTCCCCGGGCACTGAAGCTTTCTTT
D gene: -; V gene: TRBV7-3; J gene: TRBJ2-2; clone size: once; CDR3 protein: CASSFASGELFF; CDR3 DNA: TGTGCCAGCAGCTTCGCTTCCGGGGAGCTGTTTTTT
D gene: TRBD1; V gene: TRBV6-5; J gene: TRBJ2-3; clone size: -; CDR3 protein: CASSWDSLTDTQYF; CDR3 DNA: TGTGCCAGCAGTTGGGACAGTTTAACAGATACGCAGTATTTT
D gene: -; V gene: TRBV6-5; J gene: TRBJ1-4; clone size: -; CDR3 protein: CASRHRQSTNEKLFF; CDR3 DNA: TGTGCCAGCAGACACAGACAGTCAACTAATGAAAAACTGTTTTTT
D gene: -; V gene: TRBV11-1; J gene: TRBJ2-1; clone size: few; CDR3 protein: CASSLGTVYNGQFF; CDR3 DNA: TGTGCCAGCAGCCTTGGGACTGTATACAATGGGCAGTTCTTC
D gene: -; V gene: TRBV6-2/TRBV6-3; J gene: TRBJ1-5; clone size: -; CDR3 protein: CASNTGWGQPQHF; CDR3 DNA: TGTGCCAGCAATACAGGGTGGGGTCAGCCCCAGCATTTT
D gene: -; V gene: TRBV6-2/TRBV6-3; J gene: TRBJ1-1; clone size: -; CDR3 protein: CASRTNRAGYGAFF; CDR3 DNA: TGTGCCAGCAGAACGAACCGGGCCGGTTATGGAGCTTTCTTT
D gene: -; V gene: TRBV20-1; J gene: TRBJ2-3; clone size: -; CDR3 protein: CSAPPDRGAGTQYF; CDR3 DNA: TGCAGTGCCCCCCCGGACCGGGGGGCGGGAACGCAGTATTTT
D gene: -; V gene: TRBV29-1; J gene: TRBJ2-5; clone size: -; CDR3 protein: CSVEGRGEETQYF; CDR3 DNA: TGCAGCGTTGAAGGACGCGGAGAAGAGACCCAGTACTTC
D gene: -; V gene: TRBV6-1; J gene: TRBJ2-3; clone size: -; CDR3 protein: CASSELPTLTQYF; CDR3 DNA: TGTGCCAGCAGTGAGTTGCCGACCTTAACGCAGTATTTT
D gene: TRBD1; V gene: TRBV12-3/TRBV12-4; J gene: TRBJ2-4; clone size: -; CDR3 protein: CASSMGTGGENIQYF; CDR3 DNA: TGTGCCAGCAGTATGGGGACAGGGGGGGAAAACATTCAGTACTTC
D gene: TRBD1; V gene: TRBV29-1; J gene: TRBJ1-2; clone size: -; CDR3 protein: CSVPNRDRNNGYTF; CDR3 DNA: TGCAGCGTCCCAAACCGGGACAGGAATAATGGCTACACCTTC
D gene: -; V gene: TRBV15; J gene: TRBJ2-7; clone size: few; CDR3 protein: CATSRDHGVNYEQYF; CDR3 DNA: TGTGCCACCAGCAGAGATCACGGGGTAAATTACGAGCAGTACTTC
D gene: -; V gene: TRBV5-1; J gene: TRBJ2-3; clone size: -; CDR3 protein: CASTSGPSTDTQYF; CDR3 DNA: TGCGCCAGCACCTCGGGCCCTAGCACAGATACGCAGTATTTT
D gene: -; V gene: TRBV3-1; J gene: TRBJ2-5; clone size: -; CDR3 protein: CASSQDSGRKETQYF; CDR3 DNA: TGTGCCAGCAGCCAAGATTCGGGCAGGAAAGAGACCCAGTACTTC
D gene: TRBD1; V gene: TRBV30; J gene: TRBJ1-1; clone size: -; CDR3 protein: CAWRTRDRGRNTEAFF; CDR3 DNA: TGTGCCTGGAGGACCCGGGACAGGGGAAGGAACACTGAAGCTTTCTTT